These T cell receptor beta chains were read from a single sample in a study of blood T cell repertoires in COVID-19. Produced via immunoSEQ multiplex PCR; TCRdb's table is partial and in-frame only. The repertoire has 150,000 to 200,000 clones, over 75% of them found once; the top ten carry more than 2.5%. Sequenced input: peripheral blood. The receptors originated from a man aged 55 to 70 with acute or convalescent COVID-19. Each CDR3 is given with its conserved first and last residue. The D gene is left open where the match is weak. The size of a clone is reported for some rows only, either as once, few or many, or as a class for expanded clones.

j_call clone_size d_call v_call cdr3_nt cdr3_aa
TRBJ1-5 NA NA TRBV19 TGTGCCAGTAGGACAGGCCCAGGGCCCCAGCATTTT CASRTGPGPQHF
TRBJ2-3 NA TRBD2 TRBV19 TGTGCCAGTAGTCCCCGGGACTACACAGATACGCAGTATTTT CASSPRDYTDTQYF
TRBJ2-7 NA TRBD1 TRBV19 TGTGCCAGTAGCCAGCAGGGGGAGAGGTACGAGCAGTACTTC CASSQQGERYEQYF
TRBJ1-1 NA NA TRBV28 TGTGCCAGCAGCCCCAGGGTAACTGAAGCTTTCTTT CASSPRVTEAFF
TRBJ1-1 NA NA TRBV7-9 TGTGCCAGCAGCACAGGGTACACTGAAGCTTTCTTT CASSTGYTEAFF
TRBJ1-5 NA NA TRBV24-1 TGTGCCACCAGTGATGCAGACAGGCACAATCAGCCCCAGCATTTT CATSDADRHNQPQHF
TRBJ1-3 NA NA TRBV3-1/TRBV3-2 TGTGCCAGCAGCCAAGAGGGATTCGGGACTCTGAGGGGAAACACCATATATTTT CASSQEGFGTLRGNTIYF
TRBJ2-7 NA TRBD1 TRBV7-2 TGTGCCAGCAGCTCAACAGGGGCCCACGAGCAGTACTTC CASSSTGAHEQYF
TRBJ2-7 once TRBD2 TRBV10-3 TGTGCCATCACAAGGGGAGGGGAATCCTACGAGCAGTACTTC CAITRGGESYEQYF
TRBJ1-2 NA NA TRBV3-1/TRBV3-2 TGTGCCAGCAGCGAACCGGGACTTAACTATGGCTACACCTTC CASSEPGLNYGYTF
TRBJ2-7 NA NA TRBV7-2 TGTGCCAGCAGCTTATTAATGGCGGGGAGAGGCTACGAGCAGTACTTC CASSLLMAGRGYEQYF
TRBJ1-5 once NA TRBV6-2/TRBV6-3 TGTGCCAGCAGTTGGGGGGGGCATCAGCCCCAGCATTTT CASSWGGHQPQHF
TRBJ1-2 NA NA TRBV7-9 TGTGCCAGCAGCTTTTTACGGACAACGGGAGAAGGCTACACCTTC CASSFLRTTGEGYTF
TRBJ2-3 NA TRBD1 TRBV30 TGTGCCCGAGGGGGCTTCACAGATACGCAGTATTTT CARGGFTDTQYF
TRBJ1-4 once NA TRBV19 TGTGCCAGCGCTAAAACCATCGCAACTAATGAAAAACTGTTTTTT CASAKTIATNEKLFF
TRBJ2-1 NA TRBD1 TRBV4-3 TGCGCCAGCAGCCAAGGGGGACAGGCCTTAGGTGAGCAGTTCTTC CASSQGGQALGEQFF
TRBJ2-1 NA NA TRBV24-1 TGTGCCACCAGTGATACTAGTTCCCCAACCTACAATGAGCAGTTCTTC CATSDTSSPTYNEQFF
TRBJ2-3 NA NA TRBV7-2 TGTGCCAGCAGCTTAGCGCGGTACGGCGGGACTAGCACAGATACGCAGTATTTT CASSLARYGGTSTDTQYF
TRBJ2-2 NA NA TRBV28 TGTGCCAGCAGTTCCCCTCCCACCGGGGAGCTGTTTTTT CASSSPPTGELFF
TRBJ1-1 NA NA TRBV7-3 TGTGCCAGCAGCTTAATGGGAGGAGGTGAAGCTTTCTTT CASSLMGGGEAFF
TRBJ2-1 once TRBD2 TRBV10-3 TGTGCCGGGGGAAACGGGAGGGGAAATGAGCAGTTCTTC CAGGNGRGNEQFF
TRBJ1-6 NA NA TRBV11-2 TGTGCCAGCAGCTTAGATAGTAGTCGCTCCTATAATTCACCCCTCCACTTT CASSLDSSRSYNSPLHF
TRBJ2-1 once NA TRBV9 TGTGCCAGCAGCGTAGCCGGCGGCCTAATAGACAATGAGCAGTTCTTC CASSVAGGLIDNEQFF
TRBJ1-3 NA NA TRBV7-3 TGTGCCAGCAGCTTAATGGGCAGTGCCATGGACACCATATATTTT CASSLMGSAMDTIYF
TRBJ2-5 NA TRBD2 TRBV7-8 TGTGCCAGCAGCCCGCGTGGTGATAGCGGGGGTAAGGAGACCCAGTACTTC CASSPRGDSGGKETQYF
TRBJ2-1 NA TRBD1 TRBV5-6 TGTGCCAGCAGCTTGCTGGACAGGACCTACAATGAGCAGTTCTTC CASSLLDRTYNEQFF
TRBJ2-7 NA NA TRBV10-1 TGCGCCAGCAGTAGGAGGGGGCGAAACTACGAGCAGTACTTC CASSRRGRNYEQYF
TRBJ2-7 NA NA TRBV6-5 TGTGCCAGCAGTCCCTTAACAGGGTCCCGACGTGAGCAGTACTTC CASSPLTGSRREQYF